This TCR beta chain appears in the sequencing data of a study of blood T cell repertoires in COVID-19. The table came from immunoSEQ multiplex PCR; TCRdb's copy has only in-frame clones and leaves some out. Among under 200,000 clones listed, around 87% were seen once. The CDR3 totals 12 residues. The V and J ends lost 5 bases and 9 bases respectively, with 14 bases between them. The germline V gene encodes CDR1 SGHDN and CDR2 FVKESK. This clone was recorded only once. The sequence came from a man in his forties or fifties with active or convalescent COVID-19. V is TRBV14 and J is TRBJ2-7, with a tentative D call TRBD2 (6 bases). Sequenced: peripheral blood. DNA for the CDR3: TGTGCCAGCAGCTTATTGACTAGTCGGCAGTACTTC. It encodes CASSLLTSRQYF.